Presented here are 16 T cell receptor beta chains from one specimen sequenced in a study of T cells after yellow fever vaccination. TCRdb reprocessed the 5' RACE reads with MiXCR, giving one entry per CDR3 protein. Of about 110,000 distinct CDR3 sequences in the sample, 7.5% to 9.5% were seen once. Sequenced here: CD8+ T cells sorted from PBMCs, sampled 45 days after the yellow fever booster vaccination. All receptors derive from a man aged 30-40 years who received the YFV17D yellow fever vaccine.

In this sample, this clonotype turned up many times. The CDR3: CASSQVTDFSYEQYF. The CDR3 DNA sequence: TGTGCCAGCAGCCAAGTTACAGATTTCTCCTACGAGCAGTACTTC. The gene calls are TRBV4-2 and TRBJ2-7, with D hard to call. Per germline, CDR1 LGHNA and CDR2 YNFKEQ. This CDR3 contains 15 residues. Trimming pared 1 base from V and 0 bases from J, leaving 10 bases between.

Concerning this clonotype itself: A much larger clone is a single base away; this may be a read error. V gene TRBV27 combines with J gene TRBJ2-1; TRBD2 matches 7 bases. V lost 1 base and J lost 7; bases outside the gene matches: 13. From germline, CDR1 is MNHEY and CDR2 SMNVEV (reference sequence). The CDR3 spans 17 residues. The CDR3: CASSLFPQRGLSNEQFF. CDR3 in DNA: TGTGCCAGCAGTTTATTCCCCCAGCGGGGACTATCAAATGAGCAGTTCTTC.

This clonotype showed up many times. This chain connects TRBV9 to TRBJ2-2; D is ambiguous. Looked up from germline, CDR1 is SGDLS and CDR2 is YYNGEE. V dropped 4 bases and J dropped 5 bases, with 6 bases sitting between them. CDR3 length equals 12 residues. The CDR3 sequence is CASSLGTGELFF. CDR3 coding DNA: TGTGCCAGCAGCCTGGGGACCGGGGAGCTGTTTTTT.

This clonotype was seen a few times. The chain couples TRBV6-1 to TRBJ2-1; 12 nucleotides align to TRBD2. Per the germline V gene, CDR1 is MNHNS and CDR2 is SASEGT. This CDR3 comprises 16 residues. The V and J ends lost 5 bases and 2 bases, in that order; junction bases with no gene match: 4. CDR3 in amino acids: CASSKWTSGTYNEQFF. In DNA form, the CDR3 reads TGTGCCAGCAGTAAATGGACTAGCGGGACCTACAATGAGCAGTTCTTC.

This clonotype was seen a few times. The chain carries TRBV7-2 and TRBJ2-5, with D possibly matching TRBD2 (6 bases). The germline CDR1 and CDR2 sequences are SGHTA and FQGNSA. The V end was cut by 5 bases, the J end by 0 bases, with 16 bases between. The CDR3 extends over 16 amino acids. The CDR3 coding sequence is TGTGCCAGCAGCCCACGACTAGAAACGTACCAAGAGACCCAGTACTTC. This codes for CASSPRLETYQETQYF.

This clonotype was counted many times. The CDR3 DNA reads as TGCGCCAGCAGCCGGGACTCACAAGAGACCCAGTACTTC. Translating it yields CASSRDSQETQYF. The genes are TRBV4-3 and TRBJ2-5; maybe TRBD2 (6 bases). CDR1 and CDR2 from the germline V gene are LGHNA and YSLEER. Trimming took 4 bases from V and 2 from J, leaving 8 bases between them. CDR3 size: 13 residues.

This clonotype appeared many times. This sequence joins TRBV4-3 and TRBJ2-7; 13 nucleotides line up with TRBD2. The ends lost 0 bases at V and 4 bases at J; junction bases unmatched: 0. This CDR3 is built from 15 residues. CDR1 is LGHNA, CDR2 YSLEER, per germline. The CDR3 DNA reads as TGCGCCAGCAGCCAAGAACTAGCGGGAGGGTACGAGCAGTACTTC. This codes for CASSQELAGGYEQYF.

This clonotype was counted between two and nine times. The chain has TRBV7-6 and TRBJ1-2; possible D gene TRBD1, 6 bases. This CDR3 is 15 amino acids long. The germline CDR1 and CDR2 sequences are SGHVS and FNYEAQ. V was trimmed by 1 base and J by 7 bases, leaving 16 bases between them. CDR3 loop: CASSLGGGAERGYTF. CDR3 bases: TGTGCCAGCAGCTTAGGGGGGGGGGCTGAGCGTGGCTACACCTTC.

In its sample, this clonotype was seen many times. V usage is TRBV20-1 and J usage is TRBJ2-1; 12 bases align to TRBD2. CDR3 length equals 14 residues. With V trimmed by 5 bases and J by 8 bases, 7 bases remained unmatched. From germline, CDR1 is DFQATT and CDR2 SNEGSKA (reference sequence). The CDR3: CSASKLAGGHEQFF. DNA of the CDR3: TGCAGTGCTTCGAAACTAGCGGGAGGCCATGAGCAGTTCTTC.

This clonotype was counted at least ten times. The chain combines TRBV7-8 with TRBJ2-1; 10 bases match TRBD1. The junction had 5 bases not matched to a gene; V was cut back by 5 bases and J by 7 bases. This CDR3 comprises 14 residues. Germline loops: CDR1 SGHVS, CDR2 FQNEAQ. The CDR3 sequence: CASSTGTGVNEQFF. Written as DNA, the CDR3 is TGTGCCAGCAGCACCGGGACAGGGGTAAATGAGCAGTTCTTC.

The V gene is TRBV5-1, the J gene TRBJ2-5; 8 positions agree with TRBD2. J gave up 5 bases and V 3 bases, and 6 bases lay outside the gene matches. Germline CDR1 reads SGHRS; CDR2 reads YFSETQ. The CDR3 totals 14 residues. CDR3: CASSSAGARETQYF. The CDR3 region has the DNA TGCGCCAGCAGCTCAGCGGGAGCGAGGGAGACCCAGTACTTC. The whole variable domain, remainder taken from reference TRBV5-1 and TRBJ2-5, is KAGVTQTPRYLIKTRGQQVTLSCSPISGHRSVSWYQQTPGQGLQFLFEYFSETQRNKGNFPGRFSGRQFSNSRSEMNVSTLELGDSALYLCASSSAGARETQYFGPGTRLLVL.

This clonotype was seen ten or more times. This chain uses TRBV7-3 with TRBJ2-2; a weak D match, TRBD2 (5 bases). The CDR3 is 12 amino acids. V lost 8 bases, J lost 6 bases, and 10 bases lay in between. Germline V gives CDR1 SGHTA, CDR2 FQGTGA. CDR3 in DNA: TGTGCCAGCTCGGGATCCTCCGGGGAGCTGTTTTTT. It translates to CASSGSSGELFF.

This clonotype was observed a single time. With a much larger clone just one base away, this may be a read error. The chain uses TRBV29-1 and TRBJ2-1, with 12 bases aligning to TRBD2. Per germline, CDR1 SQVTM and CDR2 ANQGSEA. The CDR3 loop spans 17 amino acids. CDR3 DNA sequence: TGCTGCGTTGAAGGGACTAGCGGGTTTAGCTCCTACAATGAGCAGTTCTTC. Protein product: CCVEGTSGFSSYNEQFF.

Concerning this clonotype itself: A single base separates this from a much larger clone, so it may be a read error. This chain connects TRBV29-1 to TRBJ2-2; weak D call: TRBD1 (5 bases). Germline CDR1 SQVTM, CDR2 ANQGSEA. The CDR3 runs 13 residues. The CDR3 sequence is CSVIGVNSGELFF. The DNA of the CDR3 is TGCAGCGTTATAGGGGTGAACTCCGGGGAGCTGTTTTTT.

In its sample, this clonotype was seen many times. The chain is built from TRBV18 and TRBJ1-6; D is unresolved. The V end was cut by 0 bases, the J end by 9 bases, with 9 bases between. Germline values: CDR1 KGHSH, CDR2 LQKENI. This CDR3 has 14 amino acids. CDR3 loop: CASSPPQAGSPLHF. The CDR3 DNA sequence: TGTGCCAGCTCACCACCCCAGGCAGGTTCACCCCTCCACTTT.

The rearrangement joins TRBV18 to TRBJ2-1; D not certain. This CDR3 has 17 residues. V lost 3 bases, J lost 2 bases, and 17 bases lay in between. Germline V lookup: CDR1 KGHSH, CDR2 LQKENI. CDR3 region: CASSPSFEAPTYNEQFF. CDR3 nucleotide sequence: TGTGCCAGCTCACCGAGTTTTGAGGCCCCCACCTACAATGAGCAGTTCTTC. Drawing the rest from reference TRBV18 and TRBJ2-1, the complete variable domain is NAGVMQNPRHLVRRRGQEARLRCSPMKGHSHVYWYRQLPEEGLKFMVYLQKENIIDESGMPKERFSAEFPKEGPSILRIQQVVRGDSAAYFCASSPSFEAPTYNEQFFGPGTRLTVL.